This T cell receptor (beta chain) was sequenced in a study of cytomegalovirus exposure and HLA in healthy donors (dated by TCRdb to 2016 to 2017). A note on the overall study: A later analysis indicated that the 120 or so validation repertoires were generated on the platform also employed for the roughly 730 repertoires of the first cohort. The study aimed to test whether cataloging public T cell receptors could reveal signatures of past pathogen exposure. In addition to the first cohort of 666 subjects, a separate validation cohort of 130 or so different subjects was used. High-throughput TCR immunosequencing, statistical association of individual TCRs with disease status, and machine learning were combined to predict cytomegalovirus infection status. Here is what the overall study found, with its caveats: Three of the identified cytomegalovirus-associated TCR beta chains were confirmed in vitro to be specific for cytomegalovirus antigens. Subsequent analysis determined that TCRs grouped into clusters in the first cohort also showed a tendency toward co-occurrence across the 90 to 150 validation repertoires, and roughly 95% of cluster scores exceeded 0. In the study, around 150 TCR beta chains were listed as associated with cytomegalovirus. Most TCR sequences were observed very rarely across donors, whereas some public TCRs were present in many individuals. The classifier was reported to diagnose cytomegalovirus status with high specificity and sensitivity in both the original cohort and the validation cohort. The validation cohort had no HLA typing available for a later analysis, so co-occurrence within that cohort was assessed over all 120 or so repertoires. The authors suggested that the approach could potentially be generalized to other disease states and immunological phenotypes.

Donors formed part of the validation cohort, which comprised 120 subjects and was distinct from the first cohort of under 850 subjects. About this clone: Its antigen remains undetermined. No base quality information exists; no much larger clone differs at one position.

Taken from the germline V gene, the CDR1 and CDR2 loops are SGHTA and FQGTGA. For this chain, trimming is 5 bases at the V end and 7 bases at the J end, and the number of junction bases without a gene match is 8. The cysteine opens and the phenylalanine closes a CDR3 of 15 amino acids. Left in the record is the CDR3 DNA by itself, 45 bases read in frame from the first base. Library prep was done by the immunoSEQ multiplex PCR assay. Under the source paper's analysis protocol: A statistical classification framework was developed to diagnose cytomegalovirus status using the catalog of TCR beta chain sequences. In TCRdb, the immuneACCESS table is reduced to in-frame sequences with V and J assigned. These tables do not hold every clone; where another copy was compared, an unresolved V gene accounts for under half, and the others remain unexplained. V, J and clone size were drawn from that table, and D and trimming were deduced from the DNA. For this sample there are 150,000 to 160,000 clones; around nine tenths appear just once. The ten largest make up about 22% of the sample.

The sample was PBMCs. This TCR was sampled from a man aged 18 to 30 in good health and CMV-seropositive. The V and J genes are TRBV7-3 and TRBJ2-1; TRBD2 aligns with 10 central bases. The DNA sequence is TGTGCCAGCAGCCCGAAACTAGCGGGGCTTAATGAGCAGTTCTTC. It translates to CASSPKLAGLNEQFF. Where the CDR3 stops, the reference TRBV7-3 and TRBJ2-1 genes take over; the full variable domain is GAGVSQTPSNKVTEKGKYVELRCDPISGHTALYWYRQSLGQGPEFLIYFQGTGAADDSGLPNDRFFAVRPEGSVSTLKIQRTERGDSAVYLCASSPKLAGLNEQFFGPGTRLTVL.